These 9 T cell receptor beta chains came from one sample sequenced in a study of T cell repertoires in cytomegalovirus infection. Their cognate antigens are unknown. A single record per CDR3 protein comes from TCRdb applying MiXCR to the reads. The table lists about 280,000 distinct CDR3 sequences, approximately 22% of them singletons. Sample: cultured PBMCs, taken from culture after CMV antigen stimulation. The origin of the receptors is a human donor in good health (CMV status not recorded). Some clones in this sample may be carry-over from other donors' samples.

At least ten counts were recorded for this clonotype. The chain links TRBV6-5 to TRBJ2-3; no firm D call. Deletions cut 10 bases from V and 4 bases from J, with 12 bases between. The CDR3 is 12 amino acids. Looked up from germline, CDR1 is MNHEY and CDR2 is SVGAGI. CDR3 in amino acids: CATQTEADTQYF. The CDR3 region has the DNA TGTGCCACCCAGACCGAGGCAGATACGCAGTATTTT.

This chain links TRBV6-5 with TRBJ2-7; 11 positions agree with TRBD2. V lost 5 bases, J lost 11 bases, and 5 bases stayed unmatched. Germline loops: CDR1 MNHEY, CDR2 SVGAGI. CDR3 length: 12 residues. This CDR3 reads CASSGTSGREYF. The DNA of the CDR3 is TGTGCCAGCAGTGGAACTAGCGGGAGAGAGTACTTC.

This chain joins TRBV19 and TRBJ2-1; 10 bases line up with TRBD2. The V and J ends lost 5 bases and 8 bases, in that order; junction bases with no gene match: 15. The CDR3 covers 17 residues. Per germline, CDR1 LNHDA and CDR2 SQIVND (reference sequence). CDR3 in amino acids: CASSPLAPSGSRDEQFF. CDR3 DNA sequence: TGTGCCAGTAGTCCACTCGCCCCTAGCGGGAGTCGCGATGAGCAGTTCTTC.

This clonotype occurred many times. The rearrangement joins TRBV5-1 to TRBJ2-5; 10 nucleotides line up with TRBD2. Germline CDR1 and CDR2: SGHRS and YFSETQ. The CDR3 length is 16 residues. J lost 4 bases, V lost 0 bases, and 6 bases had no gene match. The CDR3 bases are TGCGCCAGCAGCTTGGTGGCTAGCGGGAGTAGAGAGACCCAGTACTTC. The encoded protein is CASSLVASGSRETQYF.

The chain uses TRBV6-2 or TRBV6-3 and TRBJ2-1, with 7 bases that match TRBD2. V lost 4 bases, J lost 0 bases, and 3 bases stayed unmatched. This CDR3 has 15 amino acids. Germline CDR1 and CDR2: MNHEY and SVGEGT. This CDR3 is CASSFLAASYNEQFF. The CDR3 coding sequence is TGTGCCAGCAGTTTCCTAGCGGCCTCCTACAATGAGCAGTTCTTC.

In regard to this clonotype: A much larger clonotype is one base distant, so this may be a read error. V and J are TRBV7-2 and TRBJ2-1, with 7 bases aligning to TRBD2. The CDR3 consists of 14 residues. Germline values: CDR1 SGHTA, CDR2 FQGNSA. CDR3 DNA sequence: TGTGCCAGCGGCTTAAGGCTAGCGGTCAATGAGCAGTTCTTC. Translated, it gives CASGLRLAVNEQFF. Full variable domain (missing parts from reference TRBV7-2 and TRBJ2-1): GAGVSQSPSNKVTEKGKDVELRCDPISGHTALYWYRQSLGQGLEFLIYFQGNSAPDKSGLPSDRFSAERTGGSVSTLTIQRTQQEDSAVYLCASGLRLAVNEQFFGPGTRLTVL.

This clonotype was recorded a few times. V usage is TRBV12-3 or TRBV12-4 and J usage is TRBJ2-3, with TRBD1 as a possible D gene (5 bases). Deletions cut 7 bases from V and 9 bases from J, with 20 bases between. The CDR3 contains 14 residues. The CDR3 bases are TGTGCCAGCACCCGGACAAATGGGAAATTAACGCAGTATTTT. Its translation is CASTRTNGKLTQYF.

The CDR3 protein is CASSRESSGANVLTF. The CDR3 coding sequence is TGTGCCAGCAGTCGAGAGAGCTCTGGGGCCAACGTCCTGACTTTC. The chain couples TRBV7-2 to TRBJ2-6; D remains unclear. V was clipped by 6 bases and J by 0 bases, with 9 bases between them. Germline V lookup: CDR1 SGHTA, CDR2 FQGNSA. This CDR3 comprises 15 residues.

This clonotype was seen a single time. The V gene is TRBV9, the J gene TRBJ2-1; D may be TRBD2 (6 bases). Germline V CDR1 and CDR2: SGDLS, YYNGEE. This CDR3 is built from 17 residues. The V and J ends lost 2 bases and 8 bases respectively, with 23 bases between them. Written as DNA, the CDR3 is TGTGCCAGCAGCGTGCACCTTTGGGCGGGACCCACCGATGAGCAGTTCTTC. It encodes CASSVHLWAGPTDEQFF.